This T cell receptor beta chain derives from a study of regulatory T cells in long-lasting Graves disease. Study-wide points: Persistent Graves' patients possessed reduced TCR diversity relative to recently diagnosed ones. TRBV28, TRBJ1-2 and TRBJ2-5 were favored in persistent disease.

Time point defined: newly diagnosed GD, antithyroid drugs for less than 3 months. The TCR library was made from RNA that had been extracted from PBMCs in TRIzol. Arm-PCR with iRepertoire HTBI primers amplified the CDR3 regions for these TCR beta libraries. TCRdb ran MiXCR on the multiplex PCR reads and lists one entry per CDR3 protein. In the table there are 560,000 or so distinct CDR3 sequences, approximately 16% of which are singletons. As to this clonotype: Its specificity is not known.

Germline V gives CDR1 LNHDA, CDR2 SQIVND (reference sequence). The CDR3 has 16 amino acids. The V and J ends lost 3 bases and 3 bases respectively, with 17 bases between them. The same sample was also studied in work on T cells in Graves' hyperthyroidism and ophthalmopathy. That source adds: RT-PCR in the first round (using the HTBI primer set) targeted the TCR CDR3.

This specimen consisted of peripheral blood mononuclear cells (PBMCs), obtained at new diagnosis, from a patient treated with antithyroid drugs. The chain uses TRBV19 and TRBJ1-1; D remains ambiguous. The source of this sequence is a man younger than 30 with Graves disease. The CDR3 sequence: CASSIRTRVLYTEAFF. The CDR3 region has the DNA TGTGCCAGTAGTATTCGAACGAGGGTGTTGTACACTGAAGCTTTCTTT.